Listed below are T cell receptor beta chains from one sample, sequenced in a study of cytomegalovirus exposure and HLA in healthy donors. TCRdb's table, derived via immunoSEQ multiplex PCR, lists solely in-frame clones and lacks some. The sample lists some 140,000 clones; 73% were seen once. The sequenced material came from PBMCs. These receptor sequences come from a woman aged 40-49 years in good health and CMV-seronegative. The CDR3 runs from the conserved cysteine through the conserved F or W. D genes are given only for firm matches. The size of a clone is reported for some rows only, either as once, few or many, or as a class for expanded clones.

abundance	v_gene	d_gene	j_gene	CDR3nt	CDR3aa
-	TRBV25-1	TRBD2	TRBJ2-2	TGTGCCAGCAGTTCAGCGGGGGGACACACCGGGGAGCTGTTTTTT	CASSSAGGHTGELFF
few	TRBV2	-	TRBJ1-3	TGTGCCAGCAGAGGTGGACAGAGCGGAAACACCATATATTTT	CASRGGQSGNTIYF
-	TRBV6-1	TRBD1	TRBJ1-1	TGTGCCAGCAGTGAGACAGGGTTGTACACTGAAGCTTTCTTT	CASSETGLYTEAFF
-	TRBV6-5	-	TRBJ1-1	TGTGCCAGCAGTAAGGACAACCTGAACACTGAAGCTTTCTTT	CASSKDNLNTEAFF
-	TRBV13	-	TRBJ2-7	TGTGCCAGCAGCTACACGGGGGGCCCCTCCTACGAGCAGTACTTC	CASSYTGGPSYEQYF
few	TRBV27	TRBD1	TRBJ2-1	TGTGCCAGCAGTTACCGGACAGGGGTAAGCAATGAGCAGTTCTTC	CASSYRTGVSNEQFF
-	TRBV9	-	TRBJ1-3	TGTGCCAGCAGCGTAGAAAGTAGCCGCCGGTCTGGAAACACCATATATTTT	CASSVESSRRSGNTIYF
-	TRBV5-1	TRBD1	TRBJ2-7	TGCGCCAGCAGCTCGGGACAGAGCTCCTACGAGCAGTACTTC	CASSSGQSSYEQYF
-	TRBV19	TRBD1	TRBJ1-6	TGTGCCAGCGCACAGGGGAGAAATAATTCACCCCTCCACTTT	CASAQGRNNSPLHF
-	TRBV5-4	TRBD2	TRBJ2-3	TGTGCCAGCAGCTTCGTCCTAGCGGGGAGCACAGATACGCAGTATTTT	CASSFVLAGSTDTQYF
-	TRBV15	-	TRBJ2-5	TGTGCCACCAGCAGAGGGGGGCGAACGGGGGGAGGAGAGACCCAGTACTTC	CATSRGGRTGGGETQYF
-	TRBV27	-	TRBJ1-6	TGTGCCAGCAGTCTACAGAACTATAATTCACCCCTCCACTTT	CASSLQNYNSPLHF
-	TRBV11-2	-	TRBJ1-6	TGTGCCAGCAGCTTAGAGGGGGCCGGGCGCATGGATTCACCCCTCCACTTT	CASSLEGAGRMDSPLHF
-	TRBV4-2	-	TRBJ1-5	TGTGCCAGCAGCCAAGATGACAGCAGGATAATGGATCAGCCCCAGCATTTT	CASSQDDSRIMDQPQHF
-	TRBV5-1	TRBD2	TRBJ2-3	TGCGCCAGCAGCTTGGCCGAACTAGCGGGGGTTGATACGCAGTATTTT	CASSLAELAGVDTQYF
-	TRBV18	TRBD1	TRBJ1-6	TGTGCCAGCTCACCCCGGGACAGGGGGTTTAATTCACCCCTCCACTTT	CASSPRDRGFNSPLHF
-	TRBV7-9	TRBD1	TRBJ2-7	TGTTCCAGCAGCTCCCAGGGGGCGTACGAGCAGTACTTC	CSSSSQGAYEQYF
-	TRBV9	-	TRBJ2-2	TGTGCCAGCAGCGAGGCTAGCGCCTACACCGGGGAGCTGTTTTTT	CASSEASAYTGELFF